This T cell receptor beta chain was sequenced during a study of technical replicates of blood from a handful of donors. Profiled with immunoSEQ multiplex PCR; TCRdb holds only in-frame clones, not every one. The profile covers 90,000 to 100,000 clones, with approximately 94% appearing a single time and about 0.35% taken by the ten largest. The sample comprised T cells isolated from PBMCs. This sequence originates from a human donor in good health.

This chain's CDR3 is CASKVGEVTYEQYF. In DNA, the CDR3 is TGCGCCAGCAAGGTTGGGGAGGTTACCTACGAGCAGTACTTC. The chain employs TRBV10-1 and TRBJ2-7, with D perhaps TRBD2 (6 bases). Germline V CDR1 and CDR2: WNHNN, SYGVQD (reference sequence). This CDR3 is built from 14 residues. With 7 bases removed from V and 2 bases from J, the gap between germline ends came to 15 bases.